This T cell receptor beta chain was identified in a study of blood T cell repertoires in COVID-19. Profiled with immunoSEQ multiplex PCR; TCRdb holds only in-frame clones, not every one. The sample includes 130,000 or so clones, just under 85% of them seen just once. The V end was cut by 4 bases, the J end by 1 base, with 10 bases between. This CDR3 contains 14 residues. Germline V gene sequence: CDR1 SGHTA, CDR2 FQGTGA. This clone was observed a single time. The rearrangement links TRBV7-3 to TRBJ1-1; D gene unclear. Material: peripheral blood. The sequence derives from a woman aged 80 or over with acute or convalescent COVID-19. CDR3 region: CASSWEPTNTEAFF. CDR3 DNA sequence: TGTGCCAGCAGCTGGGAGCCGACGAACACTGAAGCTTTCTTT.